These 21 T cell receptor beta chains came from one sample sequenced in a study of T cell changes during pregnancy in multiple sclerosis. Sequencing used immunoSEQ multiplex PCR; TCRdb keeps in-frame clones, though not all of them. The sample shows around 34,000 clones, approximately 90% of them seen only once. The specimen was CD8+ T cells from peripheral blood mononuclear cells, collected before pregnancy. Receptors originate from a female donor with multiple sclerosis, enrolled in a pregnancy study.

The rearrangement joins TRBV7-6 to TRBJ2-7; TRBD2 matches 7 bases. Germline CDR1 SGHVS, CDR2 FNYEAQ. The CDR3 extends over 16 amino acids. The V and J ends lost 1 base and 1 base, in that order; junction bases with no gene match: 7. As DNA, the CDR3 is TGTGCCAGCAGCTTAGTTTTAGCGGGTCCTTCCTACGAGCAGTACTTC. This sequence encodes CASSLVLAGPSYEQYF.

This chain connects TRBV19 to TRBJ2-7, with D maybe TRBD1 (6 bases). The V end lost 3 bases, the J end lost 4 bases, and 16 bases lay between the germline ends. The germline gives CDR1 LNHDA, CDR2 SQIVND (reference sequence). This CDR3 spans 15 amino acids. CDR3 DNA: TGTGCCAGTAGTATTGGCAGGGGTGAAATGTACGAGCAGTACTTC. Protein product: CASSIGRGEMYEQYF.

CDR3 DNA: TGTGCCAGCAGCGAGAGCCCGATGGGACAGGGCTTCGTTCAGCCCCAGCATTTT. This translates into CASSESPMGQGFVQPQHF. The chain has TRBV7-9 and TRBJ1-5; 9 nucleotides match TRBD1. The CDR3 loop spans 18 amino acids. The germline CDR1 and CDR2 sequences are SEHNR and FQNEAQ (reference sequence). J lost 6 bases, V lost 5 bases, and 17 bases had no gene match. Based on the CDR3 plus reference TRBV7-9 and TRBJ1-5, the full variable domain is DTGVSQNPRHKITKRGQNVTFRCDPISEHNRLYWYRQTLGQGPEFLTYFQNEAQLEKSRLLSDRFSAERPKGSFSTLEIQRTEQGDSAMYLCASSESPMGQGFVQPQHFGDGTRLSIL.

The chain has TRBV9 and TRBJ2-1, with D possibly TRBD1 on 5 matching bases. The CDR3 runs to 13 residues. Trimming removed 10 bases at V and 5 bases at J, with 16 bases between. Per germline, CDR1 SGDLS and CDR2 YYNGEE. Written as DNA, the CDR3 is TGTGCCGTGGGGCGGAGTGATCACAATGAGCAGTTCTTC. It translates to CAVGRSDHNEQFF.

The chain has TRBV7-6 and TRBJ1-5; possibly TRBD1 for D (5 bases). The V end lost 10 bases, the J end lost 0 bases, and 16 bases lay between the germline ends. CDR1 is SGHVS, CDR2 FNYEAQ, per germline. The CDR3 runs to 15 residues. The CDR3 reads CATARGAGSNQPQHF. The CDR3 nucleotides are TGTGCCACCGCTCGCGGGGCCGGTAGCAATCAGCCCCAGCATTTT.

The V and J genes are TRBV9 and TRBJ2-5; possible D gene TRBD2, 6 bases. The CDR3 extends over 15 amino acids. Trimming stripped 0 bases from V and 4 bases from J, with 13 bases between. Per germline, CDR1 SGDLS and CDR2 YYNGEE. The CDR3 DNA reads as TGTGCCAGCAGCGTAGGTGCGGGGTACGGAGAGACCCAGTACTTC. It codes for CASSVGAGYGETQYF.

This clone showed up just once. The chain has TRBV25-1 and TRBJ2-1; no clear D gene. Trimming stripped 1 base from V and 0 bases from J, with 4 bases between. The CDR3 is 14 residues long. CDR1 MGHDK and CDR2 SYGVNS come from the germline V gene. Here the CDR3 DNA reads TGTGCCAGCAGTGAATCGGGCTCCTACAATGAGCAGTTCTTC. Protein product: CASSESGSYNEQFF. Drawing the rest from reference TRBV25-1 and TRBJ2-1, the complete variable domain is EADIYQTPRYLVIGTGKKITLECSQTMGHDKMYWYQQDPGMELHLIHYSYGVNSTEKGDLSSESTVSRIRTEHFPLTLESARPSHTSQYLCASSESGSYNEQFFGPGTRLTVL.

There are a few counts of this clone. This chain connects TRBV4-3 to TRBJ2-6; D remains ambiguous. Trimming removed 0 bases from V and 2 bases from J, with 11 bases in between. Per the germline V gene, CDR1 is LGHNA and CDR2 is YSLEER. The CDR3 spans 17 residues. The CDR3 is CASSQETTDTGANVLTF. CDR3 DNA: TGCGCCAGCAGCCAAGAGACAACAGATACTGGGGCCAACGTCCTGACTTTC.

This chain links TRBV27 with TRBJ2-7; 7 nucleotides align to TRBD1. Germline lookup yields CDR1 MNHEY and CDR2 SMNVEV (reference sequence). CDR3 length: 15 residues. The V gene end was trimmed by 8 bases and the J gene end by 0 bases; junction bases not matched to a gene: 10. CDR3 sequence reads: CASAWGQGDSYEQYF. In nucleotides, the CDR3 is TGTGCCAGCGCCTGGGGGCAGGGGGACTCCTACGAGCAGTACTTC.

The chain carries TRBV5-1 and TRBJ2-1; D unresolved. This CDR3 region has 14 residues. Germline-derived CDR1 and CDR2 are SGHRS and YFSETQ. Trimming left V 7 bases short and J 4 bases short, with 15 bases between. The CDR3 region has the DNA TGCGCCAGCTATCCTATCCCCGCATACAATGAGCAGTTCTTC. Its translation: CASYPIPAYNEQFF.

The chain joins TRBV5-6 to TRBJ1-5, with 11 bases aligning to TRBD1. The CDR3 has 13 residues. The J segment lost 6 bases and the V segment lost 7 bases, leaving 3 bases of the junction unmatched. The V gene's germline CDR1 is SGHDT and CDR2 YYEEEE. The CDR3 loop is CASGTGGVQPQHF. CDR3 nucleotide sequence: TGTGCCAGCGGGACAGGGGGTGTTCAGCCCCAGCATTTT. The variable domain in full, completed from reference TRBV5-6 and TRBJ1-5, reads DAGVTQSPTHLIKTRGQQVTLRCSPKSGHDTVSWYQQALGQGPQFIFQYYEEEERQRGNFPDRFSGHQFPNYSSELNVNALLLGDSALYLCASGTGGVQPQHFGDGTRLSIL.

The V and J genes are TRBV27 and TRBJ1-3; the D is unclear. Per the germline V gene, CDR1 is MNHEY and CDR2 is SMNVEV (reference sequence). The ends were cut back, 4 bases at V and 7 bases at J, with 17 bases in the middle. The CDR3 is made up of 15 amino acids. CDR3 amino acids: CASSSTNQLANTIYF. CDR3 nucleotide sequence: TGTGCCAGCAGTTCCACAAATCAGCTAGCGAACACCATATATTTT.

The chain is built from TRBV18 and TRBJ2-7, with D possibly TRBD1 on 6 matching bases. Germline loops: CDR1 KGHSH, CDR2 LQKENI. This CDR3 contains 15 residues. Trimming pared 3 bases from V and 3 bases from J, leaving 15 bases between. CDR3 sequence (DNA): TGTGCCAGCTCACCTGACAGGTTTCCTCGCTACGAGCAGTACTTC. Amino acids: CASSPDRFPRYEQYF.

The chain employs TRBV6-5 and TRBJ1-5, with D possibly being TRBD1 (6 bases). Germline CDR1 and CDR2: MNHEY and SVGAGI. Between the trimmed V and J ends, which lost 5 bases and 2 bases, there was a span of 13 bases. The CDR3 totals 15 residues. The CDR3 DNA reads TGTGCCAGCAGTCTCTCGGGGGGCGGCAATCAGCCCCAGCATTTT. Translation gives CASSLSGGGNQPQHF.

This clone was found once. V is TRBV2 and J is TRBJ2-1; 14 bases fit TRBD2. CDR3 length: 16 residues. Germline loops: CDR1 SNHLY, CDR2 FYNNEI. Trimming at V came to 8 bases and at J to 9 bases, leaving 12 bases not matched to a gene. CDR3 loop: CASDNGLAGGQGEQFF. The DNA of the CDR3 is TGTGCCAGCGATAACGGACTAGCGGGGGGCCAGGGTGAGCAGTTCTTC.

This clone was recorded once. CDR3 nucleotides: TGTGCCAGCAGCTCACAACAGGGATTGGCCCGGGAAGCTTTCTTT. Protein product: CASSSQQGLAREAFF. This chain uses TRBV4-2 with TRBJ1-1, with D possibly matching TRBD1 (6 bases). Trimming pared 5 bases from V and 8 bases from J, leaving 21 bases between. The germline V gene has CDR1 LGHNA and CDR2 YNFKEQ. The CDR3 length is 15 residues.

The chain joins TRBV7-8 to TRBJ2-5; 10 bases fit TRBD1. V lost 8 bases to trimming and J lost 4 bases; unmatched junction nucleotides: 7. Germline V gene sequence: CDR1 SGHVS, CDR2 FQNEAQ. CDR3 length: 14 residues. CDR3 nucleotide sequence: TGTGCCAGCGGAGACAGGGGGCGCGGAGAGACCCAGTACTTC. It translates to CASGDRGRGETQYF.

This clone has just a few counts. The CDR3 loop reads CASSLGTDYYEQYF. In DNA, the CDR3 is TGTGCCAGCAGCTTAGGTACAGACTACTACGAGCAGTACTTC. The chain is built from TRBV7-9 and TRBJ2-7; a possible D gene is TRBD2 (5 bases). This CDR3 spans 14 amino acids. The V gene lost 1 base and the J gene lost 3 bases, with 10 bases spanning the gap. Germline V gene sequence: CDR1 SEHNR, CDR2 FQNEAQ (reference sequence).

The rearrangement links TRBV9 to TRBJ2-2; 7 bases are a match to TRBD1. The V gene end was trimmed by 4 bases and the J gene end by 6 bases; junction bases not matched to a gene: 6. Germline CDR1 SGDLS, CDR2 YYNGEE. The CDR3 totals 14 residues. The CDR3 DNA sequence: TGTGCCAGCAGCTTAACAGGGGCGGCCGGGGAGCTGTTTTTT. It encodes CASSLTGAAGELFF.

This chain uses TRBV4-3 with TRBJ1-2; D is undetermined. Trimming took 4 bases from V and 2 from J, leaving 11 bases between them. The germline gives CDR1 LGHNA, CDR2 YSLEER. This CDR3 is built from 14 residues. This chain's CDR3 is CASSPLMGNYGYTF. The DNA of the CDR3 is TGCGCCAGCAGCCCCCTTATGGGCAACTATGGCTACACCTTC.

The rearrangement joins TRBV4-1 to TRBJ1-1; 10 bases fit TRBD1. Trimming cost V 4 bases and J 0 bases; bases outside gene matches: 8. Germline CDR1 MGHRA, CDR2 YSYEKL. This CDR3 contains 17 residues. The chain's CDR3 is CASSPARTGGMNTEAFF. In nucleotides, the CDR3 is TGCGCCAGCAGCCCCGCAAGGACAGGGGGTATGAACACTGAAGCTTTCTTT.